The 12 T cell receptor beta chains in this list originate from one sample, sequenced in a study of blood T cell repertoires in COVID-19 (dated by TCRdb to 2019 to 2021). The library was prepared using the immunoSEQ multiplex PCR assay. TCRdb stores this immuneACCESS table with in-frame sequences only. Part of the clones is absent; in the studies checked, under half of the shortfall reflects unresolved V genes, and no reason is known for the rest. The sample table lists 55,000 to 75,000 clones, approximately 90% of them with a count of one. The ten largest account for more than 3% of the sample. What was sequenced was peripheral blood. The receptors shown here come from a human donor in a cohort sampled during active COVID-19.

A few counts support this clone. The chain joins TRBV28 to TRBJ1-4; unclear D gene. V shed 4 bases and J shed 0 bases, with 12 bases lying between them. From germline, CDR1 is MDHEN and CDR2 SYDVKM. CDR3 length equals 16 residues. CDR3 amino acids: CASSYPKRATNEKLFF. The DNA of the CDR3 is TGTGCCAGCAGTTACCCTAAGAGGGCAACTAATGAAAAACTGTTTTTT.

The gene calls are TRBV19 and TRBJ2-7, with a weak D call TRBD1 (6 bases). Deletions cut 6 bases from V and 0 bases from J, with 15 bases between. There are 15 residues in the CDR3. Germline CDR1 LNHDA, CDR2 SQIVND (reference sequence). The CDR3 loop is CASSVDRKNSYEQYF. As DNA, the CDR3 is TGTGCCAGTAGCGTAGACAGGAAAAACTCCTACGAGCAGTACTTC.

The chain recombines TRBV3-1 (or the pseudogene TRBV3-2) with TRBJ1-3; 12 bases fit TRBD1. Unmatched junction bases numbered 10, after V lost 4 bases and J lost 0 bases. Germline values: CDR1 LGHDT, CDR2 YNNKEL (reference sequence). The CDR3 runs 19 residues. Here the CDR3 reads CASSRGTGGSYNSGNTIYF. In DNA form, the CDR3 reads TGTGCCAGCAGCCGGGGGACAGGGGGCTCATACAACTCTGGAAACACCATATATTTT.

This clone was observed a single time. This chain links TRBV28 with TRBJ2-2; tentative D call: TRBD2 (5 bases). The V end was cut by 5 bases, the J end by 2 bases, with 9 bases between. The CDR3 has 14 amino acids. Germline CDR1 is MDHEN and CDR2 is SYDVKM. In DNA, the CDR3 is TGTGCCAGCAGTCTTAGCGAAAACACCGGGGAGCTGTTTTTT. Its protein product is CASSLSENTGELFF.

This clone was counted a few times. The chain joins TRBV19 to TRBJ2-7, with TRBD1 matching 7 bases. J lost 0 bases, V lost 3 bases, and 2 bases had no gene match. Germline V lookup: CDR1 LNHDA, CDR2 SQIVND (reference sequence). The CDR3 contains 14 residues. The chain's CDR3 is CASSMTGSSYEQYF. The CDR3 region has the DNA TGTGCCAGTAGTATGACAGGGAGCTCCTACGAGCAGTACTTC.

This clone was observed a single time. The genes are TRBV7-2 and TRBJ1-1; D is perhaps TRBD1 (5 bases). V lost 6 bases, J lost 0 bases, and 17 bases lay in between. The CDR3 loop spans 16 amino acids. Germline lookup yields CDR1 SGHTA and CDR2 FQGNSA. CDR3 loop: CASSPGGGVMNTEAFF. CDR3 coding DNA: TGTGCCAGCAGTCCGGGGGGTGGGGTGATGAACACTGAAGCTTTCTTT.

This clone was seen only once. The rearrangement links TRBV12-3 or TRBV12-4 to TRBJ2-7; D is ambiguous. Between the trimmed V and J ends, which lost 3 bases and 1 base, there was a span of 7 bases. CDR3 size: 13 residues. Here the CDR3 DNA reads TGTGCCAGCAGTTTCTTCAGGTCCTACGAGCAGTACTTC. This encodes CASSFFRSYEQYF.

The genes are TRBV5-4 and TRBJ2-1; 16 positions agree with TRBD2. Per the germline V gene, CDR1 is SGHNT and CDR2 is YYREEE (reference sequence). This CDR3 has 18 amino acids. The ends lost 4 bases at V and 5 bases at J; junction bases unmatched: 9. CDR3 sequence (DNA): TGTGCCAGCAGCCCGGGACTAGCGGGAGGGCCAGTACACAATGAGCAGTTCTTC. Its translation is CASSPGLAGGPVHNEQFF.

The genes are TRBV6-2 or TRBV6-3 and TRBJ2-7; D perhaps matches TRBD1 (5 bases). Germline assignment: CDR1 MNHEY and CDR2 SVGEGT. The V and J ends lost 4 bases and 3 bases respectively, with 10 bases between them. CDR3 length: 13 residues. CDR3 in amino acids: CASSWGGFYEQYF. CDR3 coding DNA: TGTGCCAGCAGTTGGGGCGGATTCTACGAGCAGTACTTC.

The J gene is TRBJ1-2, the V gene TRBV15; 12 bases fit TRBD1. V was clipped by 2 bases and J by 8 bases; unmatched bases: 6. The germline CDR1 and CDR2 sequences are LNHNV and YYDKDF (reference sequence). This CDR3 contains 15 residues. CDR3 nucleotides: TGTGCCACCAGCAGACCGGGACAGGGGGCGCGGGGCTACACCTTC. Its translation: CATSRPGQGARGYTF.

This chain links TRBV5-6 with TRBJ1-5; the D is unclear. CDR1 SGHDT and CDR2 YYEEEE come from the germline V gene. The ends were cut back, 2 bases at V and 4 bases at J, with 10 bases in the middle. CDR3 length equals 14 residues. As DNA, the CDR3 is TGTGCCAGCAGCTTCAACAGAGTTAATCAGCCCCAGCATTTT. Protein sequence: CASSFNRVNQPQHF. The full variable domain, its missing parts supplied by reference TRBV5-6 and TRBJ1-5, is DAGVTQSPTHLIKTRGQQVTLRCSPKSGHDTVSWYQQALGQGPQFIFQYYEEEERQRGNFPDRFSGHQFPNYSSELNVNALLLGDSALYLCASSFNRVNQPQHFGDGTRLSIL.

The chain carries TRBV29-1 and TRBJ2-3; TRBD2 matches 9 bases. CDR1 and CDR2 from the germline V gene are SQVTM and ANQGSEA. After removal of 4 bases from V and 4 bases from J, the junction contained 6 bases not matched to a gene. The CDR3 extends over 14 amino acids. CDR3 amino acids: CSVGGGGGPDTQYF. CDR3 sequence (DNA): TGCAGCGTTGGTGGCGGGGGGGGCCCAGATACGCAGTATTTT.